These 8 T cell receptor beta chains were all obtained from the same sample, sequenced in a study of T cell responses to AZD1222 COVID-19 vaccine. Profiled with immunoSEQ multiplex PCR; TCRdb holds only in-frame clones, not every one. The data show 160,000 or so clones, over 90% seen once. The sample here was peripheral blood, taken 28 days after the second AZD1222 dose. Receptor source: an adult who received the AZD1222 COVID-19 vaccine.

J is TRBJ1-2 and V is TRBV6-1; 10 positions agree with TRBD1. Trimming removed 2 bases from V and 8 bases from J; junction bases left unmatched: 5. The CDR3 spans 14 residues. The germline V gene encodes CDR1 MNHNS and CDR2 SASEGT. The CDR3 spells CASSENGQGGGYTF. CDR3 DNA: TGTGCCAGCAGTGAAAATGGACAGGGGGGAGGCTACACCTTC.

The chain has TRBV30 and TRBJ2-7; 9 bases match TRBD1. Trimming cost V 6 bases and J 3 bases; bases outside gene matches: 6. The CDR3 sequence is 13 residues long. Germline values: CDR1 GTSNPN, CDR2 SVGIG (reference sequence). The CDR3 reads CACPGQGHYEQYF. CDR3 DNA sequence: TGTGCCTGTCCGGGACAGGGACACTACGAGCAGTACTTC.

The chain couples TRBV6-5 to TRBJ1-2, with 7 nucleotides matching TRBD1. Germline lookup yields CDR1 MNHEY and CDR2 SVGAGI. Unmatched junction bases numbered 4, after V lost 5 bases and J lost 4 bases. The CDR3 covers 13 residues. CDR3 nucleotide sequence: TGTGCCAGCAGTCTAGGGACAGCCTATGGCTACACCTTC. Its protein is CASSLGTAYGYTF.

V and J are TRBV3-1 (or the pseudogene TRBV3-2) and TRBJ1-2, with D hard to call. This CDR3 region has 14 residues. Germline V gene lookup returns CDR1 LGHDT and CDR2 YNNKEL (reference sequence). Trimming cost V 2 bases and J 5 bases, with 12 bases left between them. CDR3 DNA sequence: TGTGCCAGCAGCCAAATGGGTGCTCGGTATGGCTACACCTTC. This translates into CASSQMGARYGYTF.

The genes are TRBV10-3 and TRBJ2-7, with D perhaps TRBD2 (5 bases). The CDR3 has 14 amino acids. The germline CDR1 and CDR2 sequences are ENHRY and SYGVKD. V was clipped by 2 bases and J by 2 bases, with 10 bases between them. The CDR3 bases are TGTGCCATCAGTGAGATATCGGAGGCCTACGAGCAGTACTTC. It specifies CAISEISEAYEQYF.

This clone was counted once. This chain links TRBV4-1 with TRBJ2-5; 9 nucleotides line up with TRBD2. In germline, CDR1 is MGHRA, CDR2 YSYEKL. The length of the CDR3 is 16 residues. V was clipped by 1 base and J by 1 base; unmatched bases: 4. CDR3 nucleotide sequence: TGCGCCAGCAGCCAAGGGGCAGCGGGGGGCCAAGAGACCCAGTACTTC. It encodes CASSQGAAGGQETQYF.

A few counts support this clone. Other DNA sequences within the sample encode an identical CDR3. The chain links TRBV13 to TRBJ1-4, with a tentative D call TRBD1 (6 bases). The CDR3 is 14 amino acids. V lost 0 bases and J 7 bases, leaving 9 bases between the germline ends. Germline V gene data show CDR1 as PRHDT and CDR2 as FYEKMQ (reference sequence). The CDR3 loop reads CASSLGGAGEKLFF. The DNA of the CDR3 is TGTGCCAGCAGCTTAGGGGGGGCAGGTGAAAAACTGTTTTTT.

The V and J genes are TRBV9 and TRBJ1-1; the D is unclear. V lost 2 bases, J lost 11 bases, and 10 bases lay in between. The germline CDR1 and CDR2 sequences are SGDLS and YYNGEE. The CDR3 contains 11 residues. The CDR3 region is CASSVLGFAFF. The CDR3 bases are TGTGCCAGCAGCGTTTTGGGGTTTGCTTTCTTT.